A selection of T cell receptor beta chains follows, all from one sample in a study of early T cells in non-severe SARS-CoV-2 infection. TCRdb itself ran the 5' RACE reads through MiXCR, one entry per CDR3 protein. Of 55,000 to 70,000 distinct CDR3 sequences in the sample, over 9% were seen once. The material sequenced was whole blood. The receptors were gathered from an adult who was a healthcare worker with PCR-confirmed SARS-CoV-2 infection or an uninfected control (not recorded which). Each CDR3 is given with its conserved first and last residue. The order of the fields is D gene, clone size, V gene, J gene, CDR3 DNA, CDR3 protein. A D gene is named only where the DNA matches it firmly. Not every row has a clone size; where given, it reads once, few, many or a size class.

TRBD1,.,TRBV11-2,TRBJ2-7,TGTGCCAGCAGCTTAGAAGGAACAGGGGCTGGAGAGCAGTACTTC,CASSLEGTGAGEQYF
.,few,TRBV13,TRBJ1-4,TGTGCCAGCAGCTTAGGCGGTCAGAGTGAAAAACTGTTTTTT,CASSLGGQSEKLFF
.,.,TRBV11-2,TRBJ2-1,TGTGCCAGCAGCTTTGGAAGCGCGGGGCCCTACAATGAGCAGTTCTTC,CASSFGSAGPYNEQFF
.,many,TRBV3-1,TRBJ2-2,TGTGCCAGCAGCCAAGGGCGACGGGGGGAGCTGTTTTTT,CASSQGRRGELFF
.,few,TRBV7-2,TRBJ2-7,TGTGCCAGCAGCTTTGGGCCAGGAAATCCCCGCGGCTACGAGCAGTACTTC,CASSFGPGNPRGYEQYF
.,many,TRBV5-1,TRBJ1-2,TGCGCCAGCAGCTTGAGCGGGGGTAGTGCGAATGGCTACACCTTC,CASSLSGGSANGYTF
.,few,TRBV4-3,TRBJ2-1,TGCGCCAGCAGCCCCGAGGCCTACAATGAGCAGTTCTTC,CASSPEAYNEQFF
.,many,TRBV30,TRBJ1-1,TGTGCCTGGAGTGACCAGAGGGGCACTGAAGCTTTCTTT,CAWSDQRGTEAFF
TRBD1,many,TRBV20-1,TRBJ2-2,TGCAGTGCTAGCCGGGACAGGGACACCGGGGAGCTGTTTTTT,CSASRDRDTGELFF
.,few,TRBV10-2,TRBJ2-2,TGCGCCAGCAGCTTGAGCACAGCGAACACCGGGGAGCTGTTTTTT,CASSLSTANTGELFF
TRBD1,.,TRBV2,TRBJ1-5,TGTGCCAGCAGCCGACAGGGGCCCAATCAGCCCCAGCATTTT,CASSRQGPNQPQHF
TRBD1,few,TRBV6-2/TRBV6-3,TRBJ1-5,TGTGCCAGCAGTTACCCGACCGGACAGGGGGCGATAGGCAATCAGCCCCAGCATTTT,CASSYPTGQGAIGNQPQHF
TRBD2,.,TRBV18,TRBJ2-7,TGTGCCAGCTCACCATTACAAGGACTAGCGGGGGGTAACGAGCAGTACTTC,CASSPLQGLAGGNEQYF
.,few,TRBV6-5,TRBJ2-3,TGTGCCAGCAGCCTCCGGGACACGACCACAGATACGCAGTATTTT,CASSLRDTTTDTQYF
.,many,TRBV3-1,TRBJ2-1,TGTGCCAGCAGCCCCCTAAGCGGCGCCGCCTACAATGAGCAGTTCTTC,CASSPLSGAAYNEQFF
.,many,TRBV19,TRBJ1-6,TGTGCCACCTCCCTGGGGGACGCCCGAAGTTCACCCCTCCACTTT,CATSLGDARSSPLHF
.,few,TRBV5-1,TRBJ2-3,TGCGCCAGCAGCTCGCTACAGGGTAGCGGCACAGATACGCAGTATTTT,CASSSLQGSGTDTQYF
.,.,TRBV29-1,TRBJ1-2,TGCAGCGAAGGGGGAGTCGGAGGCTACACCTTC,CSEGGVGGYTF
TRBD1,few,TRBV29-1,TRBJ1-2,TGCAGCGCCAGGGACAGGGGGCACGGCTACACCTTC,CSARDRGHGYTF
.,many,TRBV7-8,TRBJ2-1,TGTGCCAGCAGCCGGGGCCCTGAGAATGAGCAGTTCTTC,CASSRGPENEQFF
TRBD2,few,TRBV7-2,TRBJ2-5,TGTGCCAGCAGCTTAAGCCTAGCGGGGGAGACCCAGTACTTC,CASSLSLAGETQYF
TRBD1,.,TRBV6-1,TRBJ2-2,TGTGCCAGCAGTACACAGGGGTCCGGGGAGCTGTTTTTT,CASSTQGSGELFF
.,.,TRBV12-3/TRBV12-4,TRBJ2-1,TGTGCCAGCAGTTTCGGACGGGGGAGCTCCTACAATGAGCAGTTCTTC,CASSFGRGSSYNEQFF
.,many,TRBV5-6,TRBJ1-1,TGTGCCAGCACCATGGACGGGGGTATGAACACTGAAGCTTTCTTT,CASTMDGGMNTEAFF
.,.,TRBV3-1,TRBJ2-1,TGTGCCAGCAGCCAAGTCGGGGATGAGAGGCAGTTCTTC,CASSQVGDERQFF
.,few,TRBV7-9,TRBJ1-1,TGTGCCATCCACCTCCGGGGGCTCACTGAAGCTTTCTTT,CAIHLRGLTEAFF
.,few,TRBV9,TRBJ2-1,TGTGCCAGCAGCGTAGAGGCTTTCAGCTCCTACAATGAGCAGTTCTTC,CASSVEAFSSYNEQFF
TRBD1,many,TRBV12-3/TRBV12-4,TRBJ1-2,TGTGCCAGCACCAAGGGACAGGGGAATGGCTACACCTTC,CASTKGQGNGYTF
.,few,TRBV10-1,TRBJ2-1,TGCGCCAGCAGTGCTCCAGGGGACGAAGGGTACGATGAGCAGTTCTTC,CASSAPGDEGYDEQFF
.,.,TRBV11-2,TRBJ2-7,TGTGCCAGCAGCTTAGAAGGGGCTGGGGCCTACGAGCAGTACTTC,CASSLEGAGAYEQYF
.,.,TRBV20-1,TRBJ1-1,TGCAGTGCTAGATTGGACCTCAACACTGAAGCTTTCTTT,CSARLDLNTEAFF
.,many,TRBV11-2,TRBJ2-5,TGTGCCAGCAGCTTTCCCGTCCAGAGGACCCAGTACTTC,CASSFPVQRTQYF
TRBD1,.,TRBV20-1,TRBJ1-6,TGCAGTGCTAGGGCGGAGGGGGCCTTAAGCTCCTATAATTCACCCCTCCACTTT,CSARAEGALSSYNSPLHF
.,few,TRBV5-1,TRBJ2-7,TGCGCCAGCACGACAGGAACGGAGACTTTGAGGGAGCAGTACTTC,CASTTGTETLREQYF
TRBD1,many,TRBV20-1,TRBJ1-1,TGCAGTGCGGCAGGGGGGCGCGGCACTGAAGCTTTCTTT,CSAAGGRGTEAFF
.,few,TRBV29-1,TRBJ2-6,TGCAGCGTTTATTTGTCTGGGGCCAACGTCCTGACTTTC,CSVYLSGANVLTF
.,many,TRBV6-5,TRBJ1-2,TGTGCCAGCAGATCGAGGACACACTCCCTCGATGGCTACACCTTC,CASRSRTHSLDGYTF
TRBD1,few,TRBV4-2,TRBJ1-2,TGTGCCAGCAGCCAAGCGGGGGGCAGGGGGCTATCGGGCTACACCTTC,CASSQAGGRGLSGYTF
TRBD1,many,TRBV30,TRBJ1-2,TGTGCCTTCTACAGGGGCGCGAACTATGGCTACACCTTC,CAFYRGANYGYTF
.,few,TRBV11-3,TRBJ2-7,TGTGCCAGCAGCTCGGCAGCAGACAATATGGGCCACGAGCAGTACTTC,CASSSAADNMGHEQYF
TRBD1,many,TRBV7-8,TRBJ2-7,TGTGCCAGCAGCTTTAGGACAGGGGCTACCTACGAGCAGTACTTC,CASSFRTGATYEQYF
.,many,TRBV7-9,TRBJ2-7,TGTGCCAGCAGCCCCGTTGGTGAGCAGTACTTC,CASSPVGEQYF
.,.,TRBV11-2,TRBJ2-3,TGTGCCAGCAGCTTAGATAGGACCGGAGATACGCAGTATTTT,CASSLDRTGDTQYF
TRBD2,.,TRBV12-3/TRBV12-4,TRBJ2-1,TGTGCCAGCAGTTCCGGGACTAGCGGTGGTGAGCAGTTCTTC,CASSSGTSGGEQFF
.,many,TRBV4-1,TRBJ2-5,TGCGCCAGCAGCCCCCGGAGCAGCGGGGAGACCCAGTACTTC,CASSPRSSGETQYF
.,few,TRBV18,TRBJ2-3,TGTGCCAGCTCACTTATGGTCGGGCGTTCAACAGATACGCAGTATTTT,CASSLMVGRSTDTQYF
TRBD1,few,TRBV7-9,TRBJ1-4,TGTGCCAGCAGCTTATTAGGGGGCGCGGGTGAAAAACTGTTTTTT,CASSLLGGAGEKLFF
.,many,TRBV11-1,TRBJ1-1,TGTGCCAGCAGCTTTGTAGGGGAGAAAGCTTTCTTT,CASSFVGEKAFF
.,few,TRBV7-2,TRBJ2-5,TGTGCCAGCAGCTTAGTTGGTGGGGCGGTGGAAGGGACCCAGTACTTC,CASSLVGGAVEGTQYF
TRBD1,.,TRBV20-1,TRBJ2-5,TGCAGTTTACCCGGGACAGGGCAAGAGACCCAGTACTTC,CSLPGTGQETQYF
.,many,TRBV11-2,TRBJ1-1,TGTGCCAGCAGCCCCCGGCTGTTAAAGAACACTGAAGCTTTCTTT,CASSPRLLKNTEAFF
.,.,TRBV6-5,TRBJ2-3,TGTGCCAGCAGTTACTCGCTAGCGAGCGATACGCAGTATTTT,CASSYSLASDTQYF
.,few,TRBV5-8,TRBJ1-1,TGTGCCAGCAGCTTGGGCAGGGTCCGAACTGAAGCTTTCTTT,CASSLGRVRTEAFF
.,many,TRBV7-7,TRBJ2-1,TGTGCTAGCAGCTTAGAACCGACTGGTGAGCAGTTCTTC,CASSLEPTGEQFF